This passage covers 14 T cell receptor beta chains from one sample sequenced in a study of T-cell memory formation after mild COVID-19 (dated by TCRdb to the early 2020s). Libraries were constructed by 5' RACE. Sequenced using an Illumina NovaSeq 6000. TCRdb reprocessing: public reads trimmed at Q25 with fastp, clones called with MiXCR, in-frame beta chains kept. Every CDR3 protein is listed once, alongside the most common genes and DNA of its rows. Across this sample there are around 320,000 distinct CDR3 sequences, with 13% to 15% seen only once. The ten biggest clones cover 21% of the sample. The sample taken for sequencing was PBMCs or a T cell subset sorted from them (not recorded which). The receptors were gathered from a man between 18 and 29 years old who had mild COVID-19 (a few samples of this study predate the infection). The sample titles of this study are shuffled in the database, so cell type and time point are left out; the donor was told from shared clones.

Only a few counts were recorded for this clonotype. The CDR3 loop is CASSLNIGTGQTEAFF. CDR3 DNA: TGTGCCAGCTCACTCAACATCGGAACAGGACAAACTGAAGCTTTCTTT. This sequence joins TRBV18 and TRBJ1-1; TRBD1 is a possible D gene (5 bases). The CDR3 extends over 16 amino acids. Germline CDR1 KGHSH, CDR2 LQKENI. With 4 bases removed from V and 5 bases from J, the gap between germline ends came to 20 bases.

This chain uses TRBV21-1 with TRBJ2-7; the table's D gene call, TRBD1, was not cross checked with the DNA. TRBV21-1 has pseudogene status. The CDR3 is made up of 17 amino acids. CDR3 nucleotides: TGTGCCAGCAGCAAAGAGGACCAACCAGGACCCCTTTACGAGCAGTACGTC. Translation: CASSKEDQPGPLYEQYV.

This clonotype was observed a few times. V is TRBV5-1 and J is TRBJ2-3, with D tentatively TRBD1 or TRBD2 (7 bases each). The CDR3 runs to 14 residues. Germline V gives CDR1 SGHRS, CDR2 YFSETQ. Trimming took 5 bases from V and 6 from J, leaving 16 bases between them. The CDR3 nucleotides are TGCGCCAGCAGATACGACAGGGAGGGGGATACGCAGTATTTT. It encodes CASRYDREGDTQYF.

The V call is TRBV6-2 or TRBV6-3, the J call TRBJ2-7, with D tentatively TRBD1 (6 bases). This CDR3 has 14 residues. Germline V gene lookup returns CDR1 MNHEY and CDR2 SVGEGT. Trimming took 6 bases from V and 3 from J, leaving 15 bases between them. The CDR3 region is CASRGAGTLYEQYV. In DNA, the CDR3 is TGTGCCAGCAGGGGGGCCGGGACACTCTACGAGCAGTACGTC.

The chain recombines TRBV15 with TRBJ2-5; possible D gene TRBD2, 5 bases. The CDR3 is 13 amino acids. In germline, CDR1 is LNHNV, CDR2 YYDKDF (reference sequence). The germline V and J ends were trimmed by 3 bases and 2 bases, with 7 bases remaining between them. CDR3 region: CATSRRVQETQYF. The CDR3 DNA follows: TGTGCCACCAGCAGGAGGGTTCAAGAGACCCAGTACTTC.

V is TRBV5-6 and J is TRBJ2-7; tentative D call: TRBD1 (6 bases). V gave up 0 bases and J gave up 1 base, with 11 bases separating them. The CDR3 is 15 residues long. The germline gives CDR1 SGHDT, CDR2 YYEEEE. In DNA form, the CDR3 reads TGTGCCAGCAGCTTGGTTAGGACAGCATCCTACGAGCAGTACTTC. It encodes CASSLVRTASYEQYF.

V usage is TRBV5-1 and J usage is TRBJ1-3; no reliable D call. The V end was cut by 0 bases, the J end by 2 bases, with 3 bases between. Germline values: CDR1 SGHRS, CDR2 YFSETQ. CDR3 length: 13 amino acids. DNA for the CDR3: TGCGCCAGCAGCTTGGCTACTGGAAACACCATATATTTT. Protein: CASSLATGNTIYF.

At least ten counts were recorded for this clonotype. V is TRBV6-4 and J is TRBJ2-3; tentatively, D is TRBD1 or TRBD2 (5 bases each). This CDR3 comprises 13 residues. The V end was cut by 6 bases, the J end by 2 bases, with 9 bases between. Germline V gene sequence: CDR1 MRHNA, CDR2 SNTAGT. The CDR3 DNA reads TGTGCCAGCAGCACGGGGCCCACAGATACGCAGTATTTT. It codes for CASSTGPTDTQYF.

The chain has TRBV18 and TRBJ1-1; D perhaps matches TRBD1 (5 bases). Trimming shortened V by 4 bases and J by 8 bases, and 17 bases separated the two germline ends. The CDR3 length is 14 residues. In germline, CDR1 is KGHSH, CDR2 LQKENI. The CDR3 DNA sequence: TGTGCCAGCTCACTCTATAGCGGGGCCGACGAAGCTTTCTTT. Protein sequence: CASSLYSGADEAFF.

This clonotype occurred a few times. The rearrangement joins TRBV7-3 to TRBJ2-5; a possible D gene is TRBD1 (6 bases). The CDR3 is made up of 14 amino acids. Trimming took 10 bases from V and 9 from J, leaving 24 bases between them. Germline CDR1 reads SGHTA; CDR2 reads FQGTGA. The CDR3 protein is CATTRTALIRAQYF. The CDR3 DNA sequence: TGTGCCACTACCAGGACAGCCCTCATTAGGGCCCAGTACTTC.

This clonotype was seen a handful of times. The chain employs TRBV12-3 or TRBV12-4 and TRBJ2-1; D might be TRBD2 (5 bases). Deletions cut 7 bases from V and 6 bases from J, with 13 bases between. CDR3 size: 13 residues. Here the CDR3 DNA reads TGTGCCAGCACCAGAACTAGGCGCAATGAGCAGTTCTTC. Amino acid sequence: CASTRTRRNEQFF.

This clonotype was found a few times. This rearrangement joins TRBV5-1 to TRBJ2-5, with D perhaps TRBD1 (6 bases). The V and J ends lost 2 bases and 4 bases respectively, with 15 bases between them. Germline loops: CDR1 SGHRS, CDR2 YFSETQ. The CDR3 is made up of 15 amino acids. As DNA, the CDR3 is TGCGCCAGCAGCTTCAGGGGCGAGGTCCGAGAGACCCAGTACTTC. Protein product: CASSFRGEVRETQYF.

This clonotype was seen at least ten times. The chain carries TRBV12-3 or TRBV12-4 and TRBJ2-1; D unresolved. The CDR3 covers 12 residues. V was shortened by 4 bases and J by 8 bases, with 9 bases between the two germline ends. The CDR3 reads CASSWSGHEQFF. For the CDR3, the DNA is TGTGCCAGCAGTTGGAGTGGGCATGAGCAGTTCTTC.

This clonotype was picked up a small number of times. V gene TRBV7-9 combines with J gene TRBJ1-6; 9 positions match TRBD1. CDR1 SEHNR and CDR2 FQNEAQ come from the germline V gene (reference sequence). This CDR3 is 15 amino acids long. V was pared by 3 bases and J by 11 bases, with 8 bases of the junction left unmatched. CDR3 DNA: TGTGCCAGCAGCTTGACAGGGGGAGGGAATCCACCCCTCCACTTT. This codes for CASSLTGGGNPPLHF.